Listed below are T cell receptor beta chains from one sample, sequenced in a study of T cell responses to AZD1222 COVID-19 vaccine. The data were produced by immunoSEQ multiplex PCR, yet TCRdb's version contains in-frame clones alone and is incomplete. The sample yields 30,000 to 35,000 clones, more than 75% seen once. Sequenced here: peripheral blood, sampled 28 days after the second AZD1222 dose. Receptor source: an adult who received the AZD1222 COVID-19 vaccine. Each CDR3 is given with its conserved first and last residue. The D gene is left open where the match is weak. Some rows have no size entry. The others give once, few or many, or a class for an expanded clone.

CDR3aa | CDR3nt | abundance | v_gene | d_gene | j_gene
CASRSGTGNTIYF | TGTGCAAGCAGGTCGGGGACTGGAAACACCATATATTTT | - | TRBV6-5 | - | TRBJ1-3
CASSDTPRAFF | TGTGCCAGCAGTGATACCCCTAGAGCTTTCTTT | - | TRBV6-1 | - | TRBJ1-1
CASSVSGTGASGANVLTF | TGTGCCAGCAGCGTGTCCGGGACAGGGGCCTCTGGGGCCAACGTCCTGACTTTC | once | TRBV9 | TRBD1 | TRBJ2-6
CAQKLDSGANVLTF | TGTGCCCAAAAGTTGGATTCTGGGGCCAACGTCCTGACTTTC | - | TRBV19 | - | TRBJ2-6
CSGGAERTGELFF | TGCTCAGGGGGCGCAGAGCGGACCGGGGAGCTGTTTTTT | medium-sized | TRBV7-9 | TRBD1 | TRBJ2-2
CASRDSSSGNTIYF | TGTGCCAGCAGGGACTCGAGCTCTGGAAACACCATATATTTT | once | TRBV6-5 | - | TRBJ1-3
CASTLSGGSTDTQYF | TGTGCCAGCACTCTTAGCGGGGGGAGCACAGATACGCAGTATTTT | once | TRBV7-9 | TRBD2 | TRBJ2-3
CASSLVGGSTDTQYF | TGCGCCAGCAGCTTGGTGGGGGGAAGCACAGATACGCAGTATTTT | - | TRBV5-1 | - | TRBJ2-3
CSASQGNIQYF | TGCAGTGCTTCTCAGGGGAACATTCAGTACTTC | - | TRBV20-1 | - | TRBJ2-4
CASSLNPGQRETQYF | TGTGCCAGCAGCCTCAATCCCGGACAGAGGGAGACCCAGTACTTC | - | TRBV7-2 | - | TRBJ2-5
CASSLVRQGRGQETQYF | TGTGCCAGCAGCTTGGTTCGCCAGGGTAGGGGCCAAGAGACCCAGTACTTC | - | TRBV5-8 | - | TRBJ2-5
CSASGASRYTEAFF | TGCAGTGCTAGTGGGGCCAGTCGTTACACTGAAGCTTTCTTT | - | TRBV20-1 | - | TRBJ1-1
CASSLGGSLTGELFF | TGCGCCAGCAGCCTGGGGGGTTCTTTAACCGGGGAGCTGTTTTTT | - | TRBV5-1 | - | TRBJ2-2
CASSQDVGRTSCFSTDTQYF | TGTGCCAGCAGCCAAGATGTAGGCCGGACTAGCTGTTTTAGCACAGATACGCAGTATTTT | once | TRBV14 | TRBD2 | TRBJ2-3
CAVQYTYSNQPQHF | TGTGCCGTCCAGTACACTTATAGCAATCAGCCCCAGCATTTT | - | TRBV19 | - | TRBJ1-5
CASSFQGASRNEKLFF | TGTGCCAGCAGTTTTCAGGGGGCCAGCAGGAATGAAAAACTGTTTTTT | - | TRBV11-2 | TRBD1 | TRBJ1-4
CASSYSLAEYGYTF | TGTGCCAGCAGTTACTCGCTGGCGGAATATGGCTACACCTTC | - | TRBV6-5 | - | TRBJ1-2
CASSPRPAMNTEAFF | TGTGCCAGCAGCCCTCGGCCGGCCATGAACACTGAAGCTTTCTTT | - | TRBV5-4 | - | TRBJ1-1
CASSLAGGPGDEQFF | TGTGCCAGCAGCTTAGCGGGAGGGCCTGGGGATGAGCAGTTCTTC | medium-sized | TRBV7-3 | TRBD2 | TRBJ2-1
CASSPTYDNYGYTF | TGTGCCAGCTCACCGACCTACGATAACTATGGCTACACCTTC | - | TRBV18 | - | TRBJ1-2
CASSPPVRGGDTQYF | TGTGCCAGCTCACCACCGGTCAGGGGAGGAGATACGCAGTATTTT | few | TRBV18 | - | TRBJ2-3
CASSSTGLWGYTF | TGTGCCAGCAGCTCAACAGGGTTATGGGGCTACACCTTC | - | TRBV7-2 | - | TRBJ1-2
CAISDGGDTQYF | TGTGCCATCAGTGATGGTGGAGATACGCAGTATTTT | - | TRBV10-3 | - | TRBJ2-3
CASSPMEGGGLSTDTQYF | TGTGCCAGCAGCCCAATGGAAGGCGGGGGCCTCAGCACAGATACGCAGTATTTT | once | TRBV5-4 | - | TRBJ2-3
CATATTGVKREQYF | TGTGCCACCGCAACGACAGGGGTGAAGCGCGAGCAGTACTTC | few | TRBV2 | TRBD1 | TRBJ2-7
CASSGLLGRTIYNEQFF | TGTGCCAGCAGTGGGCTTTTGGGGCGGACTATCTACAATGAGCAGTTCTTC | - | TRBV25-1 | - | TRBJ2-1
CASSRRDGQSGSDEKLFF | TGTGCCAGCTCACGCCGGGACGGACAATCGGGGAGCGATGAAAAACTGTTTTTT | medium-sized | TRBV18 | - | TRBJ1-4
CASSLGTSGGTGELFF | TGCGCCAGCAGCTTGGGGACTAGCGGGGGCACCGGGGAGCTGTTTTTT | - | TRBV5-1 | TRBD2 | TRBJ2-2
CASNFPYAPELFF | TGTGCCAGCAATTTTCCCTACGCTCCGGAACTGTTTTTT | few | TRBV6-5 | - | TRBJ1-4
CASSLGPKNTGELFF | TGTGCCAGCAGCCTTGGGCCTAAGAACACCGGGGAGCTGTTTTTT | once | TRBV4-2 | - | TRBJ2-2
CASSAQGGTGELFF | TGTGCCAGCAGTGCACAGGGGGGAACCGGGGAGCTGTTTTTT | - | TRBV2 | TRBD1 | TRBJ2-2
CASSEGAYEQYF | TGTGCCAGCAGTGAGGGAGCTTACGAGCAGTACTTC | - | TRBV2 | - | TRBJ2-7
CASSQGAGGPADTQYF | TGCGCCAGCAGCCAAGGAGCGGGGGGGCCCGCAGATACGCAGTATTTT | - | TRBV4-1 | TRBD2 | TRBJ2-3